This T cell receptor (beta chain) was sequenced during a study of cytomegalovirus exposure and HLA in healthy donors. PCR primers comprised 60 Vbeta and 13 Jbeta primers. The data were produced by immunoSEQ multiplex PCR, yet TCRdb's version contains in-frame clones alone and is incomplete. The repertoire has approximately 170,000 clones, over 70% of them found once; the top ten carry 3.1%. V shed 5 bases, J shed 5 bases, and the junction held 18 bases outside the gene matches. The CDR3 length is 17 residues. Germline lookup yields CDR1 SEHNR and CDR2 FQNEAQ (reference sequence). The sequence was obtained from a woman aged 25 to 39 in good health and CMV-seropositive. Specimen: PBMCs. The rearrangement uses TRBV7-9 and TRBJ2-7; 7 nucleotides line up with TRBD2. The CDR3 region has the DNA TGTGCCAGCAGCCCCCGAGGGAGGGCAGGACCCCCTAACGAGCAGTACTTC. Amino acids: CASSPRGRAGPPNEQYF. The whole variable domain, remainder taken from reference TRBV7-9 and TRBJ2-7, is DTGVSQNPRHKITKRGQNVTFRCDPISEHNRLYWYRQTLGQGPEFLTYFQNEAQLEKSRLLSDRFSAERPKGSFSTLEIQRTEQGDSAMYLCASSPRGRAGPPNEQYFGPGTRLTVT.